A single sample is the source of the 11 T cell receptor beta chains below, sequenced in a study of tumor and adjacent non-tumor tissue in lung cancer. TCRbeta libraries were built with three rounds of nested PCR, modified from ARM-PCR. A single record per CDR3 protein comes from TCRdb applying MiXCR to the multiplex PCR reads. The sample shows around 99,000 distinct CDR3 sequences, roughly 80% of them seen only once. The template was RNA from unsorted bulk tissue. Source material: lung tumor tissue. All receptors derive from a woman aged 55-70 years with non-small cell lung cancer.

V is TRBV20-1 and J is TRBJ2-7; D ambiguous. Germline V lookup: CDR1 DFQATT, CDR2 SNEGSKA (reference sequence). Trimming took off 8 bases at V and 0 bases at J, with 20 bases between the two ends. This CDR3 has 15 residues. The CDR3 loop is CSMAVNASSSYEQYF. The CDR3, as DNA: TGCAGTATGGCTGTCAACGCTTCAAGCTCCTACGAGCAGTACTTC.

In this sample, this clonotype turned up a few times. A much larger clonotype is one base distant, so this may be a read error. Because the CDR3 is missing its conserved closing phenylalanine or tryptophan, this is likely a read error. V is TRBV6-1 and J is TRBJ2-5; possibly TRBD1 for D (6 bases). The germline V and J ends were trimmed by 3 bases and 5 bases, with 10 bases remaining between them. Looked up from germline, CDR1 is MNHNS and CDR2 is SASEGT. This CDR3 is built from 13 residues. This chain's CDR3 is CASSEGARETQYL. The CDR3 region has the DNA TGTGCCAGCAGTGAGGGGGCCAGGGAGACCCAGTACTTA.

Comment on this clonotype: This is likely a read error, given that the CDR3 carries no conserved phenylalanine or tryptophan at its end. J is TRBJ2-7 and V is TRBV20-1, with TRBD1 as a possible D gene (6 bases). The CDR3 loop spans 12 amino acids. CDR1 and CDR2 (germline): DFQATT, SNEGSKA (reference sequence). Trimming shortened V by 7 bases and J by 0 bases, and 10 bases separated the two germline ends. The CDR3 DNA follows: TGCAGTGGTGCGGACAGCTCCTACGAGCAGTACTCC. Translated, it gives CSGADSSYEQYS.

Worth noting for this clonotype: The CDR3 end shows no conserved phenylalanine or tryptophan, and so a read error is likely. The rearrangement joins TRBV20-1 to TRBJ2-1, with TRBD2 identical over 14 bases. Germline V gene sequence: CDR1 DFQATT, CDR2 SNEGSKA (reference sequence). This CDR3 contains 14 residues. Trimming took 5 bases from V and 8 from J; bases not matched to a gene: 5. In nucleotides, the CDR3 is TGCAGTGCTCCCGGGACTAGCGGGAGACATGAGCAGTTCATC. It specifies CSAPGTSGRHEQFI.

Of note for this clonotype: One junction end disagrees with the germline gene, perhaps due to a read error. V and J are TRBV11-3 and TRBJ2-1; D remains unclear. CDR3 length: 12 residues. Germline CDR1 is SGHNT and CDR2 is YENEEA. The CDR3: CASSQSYKEQFF. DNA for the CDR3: TGTGCCAGCAGTCAGAGCTACAAAGAGCAGTTCTTC.

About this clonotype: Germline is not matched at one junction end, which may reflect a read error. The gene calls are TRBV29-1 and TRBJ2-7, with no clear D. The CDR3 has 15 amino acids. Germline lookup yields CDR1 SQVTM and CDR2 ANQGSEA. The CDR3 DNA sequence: TGCAGCGTTGCGAGTTCAACTACGGGCTCCTACGAGCAATACTTC. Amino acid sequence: CSVASSTTGSYEQYF.

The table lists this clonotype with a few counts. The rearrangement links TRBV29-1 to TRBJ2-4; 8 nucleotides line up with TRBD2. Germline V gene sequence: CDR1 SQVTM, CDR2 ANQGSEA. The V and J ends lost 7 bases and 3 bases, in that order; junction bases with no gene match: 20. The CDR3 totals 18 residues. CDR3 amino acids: CSAVLGLAGTIVKNIQYF. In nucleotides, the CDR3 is TGCAGCGCCGTCTTAGGGTTAGCGGGGACCATAGTCAAAAACATTCAGTACTTC.

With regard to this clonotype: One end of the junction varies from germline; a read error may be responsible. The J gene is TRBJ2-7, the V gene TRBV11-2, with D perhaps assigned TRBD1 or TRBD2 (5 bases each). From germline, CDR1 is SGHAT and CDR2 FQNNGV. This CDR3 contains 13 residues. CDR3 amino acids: CASWDRGGYDQYF. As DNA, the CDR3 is TGTGCCAGCTGGGACCGCGGAGGATACGATCAGTATTTC.

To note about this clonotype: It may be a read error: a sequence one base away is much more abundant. The CDR3 region has the DNA TGCAGCGCCCAACCCGGCAGGAGCGGATCACCCCTCCACTTT. It specifies CSAQPGRSGSPLHF. The chain recombines TRBV29-1 with TRBJ1-6; no clear D. Germline V gene lookup returns CDR1 SQVTM and CDR2 ANQGSEA. The CDR3 contains 14 residues. V dropped 7 bases and J dropped 10 bases, with 20 bases sitting between them.

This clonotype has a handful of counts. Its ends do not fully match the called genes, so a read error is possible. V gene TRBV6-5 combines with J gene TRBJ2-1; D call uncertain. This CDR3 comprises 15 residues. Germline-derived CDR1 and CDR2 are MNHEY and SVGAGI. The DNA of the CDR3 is TGTGCCAGCAGCCCCCCGCGGAGCTCCTACAATGAGCAAATCTTC. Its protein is CASSPPRSSYNEQIF.

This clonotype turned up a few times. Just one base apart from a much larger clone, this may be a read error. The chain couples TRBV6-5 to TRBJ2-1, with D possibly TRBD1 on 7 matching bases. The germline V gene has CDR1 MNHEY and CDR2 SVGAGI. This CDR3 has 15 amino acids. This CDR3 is CASTAPQGGHNGQFF. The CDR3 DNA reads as TGTGCCAGCACCGCCCCCCAGGGGGGTCACAATGGGCAGTTCTTC.